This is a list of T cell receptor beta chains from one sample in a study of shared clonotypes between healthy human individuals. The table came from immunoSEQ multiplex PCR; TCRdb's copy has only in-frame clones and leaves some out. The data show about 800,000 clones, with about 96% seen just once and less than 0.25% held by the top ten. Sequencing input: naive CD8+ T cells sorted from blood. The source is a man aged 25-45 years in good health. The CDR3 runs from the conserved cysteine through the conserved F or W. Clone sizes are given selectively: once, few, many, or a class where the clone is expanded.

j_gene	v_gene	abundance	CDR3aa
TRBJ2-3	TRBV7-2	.	CASSLDAAGADTQYF
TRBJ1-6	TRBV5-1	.	CASSLVQGDSPLHF
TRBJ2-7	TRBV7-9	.	CASEREGSYEQYF
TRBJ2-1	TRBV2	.	CASSLGGTVSYNEQFF
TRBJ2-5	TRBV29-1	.	CSVEYEMETQYF
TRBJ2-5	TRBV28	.	CASSPIRDSQETQYF
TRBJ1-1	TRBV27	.	CASITGTFEAFF
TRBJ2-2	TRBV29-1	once	CSVETASGRTTGELFF
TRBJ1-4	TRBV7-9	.	CASSLFSSGAHNEKLFF
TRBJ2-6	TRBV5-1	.	CASSYEIQGAGANVLTF
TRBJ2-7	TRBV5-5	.	CASSPAWPGGPYEQYF
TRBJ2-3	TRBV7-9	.	CASSGDRWGGDTQYF
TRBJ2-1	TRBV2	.	CAIRTTEEGASGDNEQFF
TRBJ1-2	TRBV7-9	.	CALAGTTDYGYTF
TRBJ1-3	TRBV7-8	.	CASSLAYGGDSGNTIYF
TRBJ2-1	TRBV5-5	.	CASSPGLSSYNEQFF
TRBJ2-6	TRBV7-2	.	CASSLAISGLSGANVLTF
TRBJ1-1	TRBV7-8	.	CASSLSTGGVTEAFF
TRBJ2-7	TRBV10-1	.	CASILSYEQYF
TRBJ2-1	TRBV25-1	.	CASSGGVASPQFF
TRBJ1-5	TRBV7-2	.	CASSGGGPQHF
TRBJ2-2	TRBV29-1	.	CSVIGAGELFF
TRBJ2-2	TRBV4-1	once	CASSQDPGLAGARNTGELFF
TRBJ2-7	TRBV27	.	CASSLFTGYEQYF
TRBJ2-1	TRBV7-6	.	CASSVSSGSSYNEQFF